The 17 T cell receptor beta chains reported below all come from one sample, sequenced in a study of T-cell reconstitution after alpha-beta-depleted transplantation in children. Using unique molecular identifiers, the investigators prepared the TCRbeta library. TCRdb redid the calling of the PCR reads with MiXCR, one entry per CDR3 protein. This sample carries about 510,000 distinct CDR3 sequences, about an eighth of them seen once, and the ten largest clones take 12% to 15%. Sequences were derived from PBMCs, mostly from graft donor cells, sampled 180 days after TCRalphabeta/CD19-depleted stem cell transplant. The receptors derive from a female patient aged 2-10 years who had a stem cell transplant for aplastic anemia, so the T cells may come from the graft donor.

The V gene is TRBV5-5, the J gene TRBJ2-2; D is unclear. With 6 bases removed from V and 5 bases from J, the gap between germline ends came to 17 bases. This CDR3 has 15 residues. Germline assignment: CDR1 SGHKS and CDR2 YYEKEE (reference sequence). CDR3 amino acids: CASIATSVRTGELFF. The CDR3 nucleotides are TGTGCCAGCATTGCAACGTCCGTCAGGACCGGGGAGCTGTTTTTT.

This clonotype was counted many times. The CDR3, as DNA: TGCGCCAGCAGCCAAGAAGACAGGGGCGTCGGGGAGACCCAGTACTTC. It encodes CASSQEDRGVGETQYF. The chain employs TRBV4-3 and TRBJ2-5; the match to TRBD1 covers 8 bases. Germline CDR1 LGHNA, CDR2 YSLEER. Trimming removed 0 bases from V and 5 bases from J; junction bases left unmatched: 8. CDR3 size: 16 residues.

The chain carries TRBV19 and TRBJ1-1, with D possibly TRBD1 on 6 matching bases. The CDR3 is 15 residues long. V gave up 3 bases and J gave up 4 bases, with 15 bases separating them. The V gene's germline CDR1 is LNHDA and CDR2 SQIVND (reference sequence). The CDR3 protein is CASSMRGGHVTEAFF. The CDR3 region has the DNA TGTGCCAGTAGTATGCGAGGGGGGCATGTCACTGAAGCTTTCTTT.

This clonotype was observed at least ten times. The rearrangement uses TRBV15 and TRBJ2-1, with 8 bases identical to TRBD2. The CDR3 length is 17 residues. J lost 0 bases, V lost 0 bases, and 4 bases had no gene match. Germline V gene data show CDR1 as LNHNV and CDR2 as YYDKDF (reference sequence). In DNA form, the CDR3 reads TGTGCCACCAGCAGAGACCCTGCGGGAGGCTCCTACAATGAGCAGTTCTTC. This sequence encodes CATSRDPAGGSYNEQFF.

V gene TRBV28 combines with J gene TRBJ1-6; D may be TRBD1 (6 bases). CDR3 length: 15 amino acids. CDR1 is MDHEN, CDR2 SYDVKM, per germline. Between the trimmed V and J ends, which lost 2 bases and 8 bases, there was a span of 13 bases. The CDR3 loop is CASSLGGLWYSPLHF. The CDR3 DNA is TGTGCCAGCAGTTTAGGGGGCTTGTGGTATTCACCCCTCCACTTT.

The rearrangement links TRBV4-3 to TRBJ1-1, with D unresolved. The CDR3 is 14 residues long. Germline loops: CDR1 LGHNA, CDR2 YSLEER. V was clipped by 4 bases and J by 5 bases, with 14 bases between them. CDR3 amino acids: CASSPAIQVTEAFF. In nucleotides, the CDR3 is TGCGCCAGCAGCCCAGCAATTCAGGTTACTGAAGCTTTCTTT.

The chain couples TRBV12-3 or TRBV12-4 to TRBJ2-7, with D possibly matching TRBD2 (5 bases). This CDR3 is 15 amino acids long. V was pared by 5 bases and J by 5 bases, with 19 bases between. The CDR3 DNA follows: TGTGCCAGCAGTCCCCACGGCTGGGGAGACAACGAGCAGTACTTC. Protein product: CASSPHGWGDNEQYF.

This chain links TRBV27 with TRBJ1-2, with TRBD1 as a possible D gene (6 bases). The germline V gene has CDR1 MNHEY and CDR2 SMNVEV (reference sequence). This CDR3 is 13 amino acids long. V dropped 4 bases and J dropped 5 bases, with 11 bases sitting between them. In DNA, the CDR3 is TGTGCCAGCAGTTCAACAGGGAGGTATGGCTACACCTTC. The encoded protein is CASSSTGRYGYTF.

This clonotype has only a few counts. V gene TRBV12-3 or TRBV12-4 combines with J gene TRBJ2-1, with 12 bases lining up with TRBD2. Trimming cost V 6 bases and J 8 bases; bases outside gene matches: 8. The CDR3 is made up of 15 amino acids. The CDR3 DNA reads TGTGCCAGCAGGCTAGCGGGAGGGCCTTACTATGAGCAGTTCTTC. Its translation: CASRLAGGPYYEQFF.

This clonotype has a handful of counts. The V and J genes are TRBV6-1 and TRBJ2-5; D is perhaps TRBD1 (5 bases). The CDR3 is made up of 13 amino acids. With 6 bases removed from V and 4 bases from J, the gap between germline ends came to 12 bases. The germline CDR1 and CDR2 sequences are MNHNS and SASEGT. The chain's CDR3 is CASRDTDIETQYF. CDR3 DNA sequence: TGTGCCAGCAGGGACACGGACATAGAGACCCAGTACTTC.

The chain recombines TRBV6-2 or TRBV6-3 with TRBJ2-7, with D possibly TRBD2 on 5 matching bases. Germline lookup yields CDR1 MNHEY and CDR2 SVGEGT. CDR3 length: 16 amino acids. V was clipped by 5 bases and J by 0 bases, with 17 bases between them. CDR3 nucleotides: TGTGCCAGCAGTAATCTAGGACCGGGGAGCTCCTACGAGCAGTACTTC. It translates to CASSNLGPGSSYEQYF.

DNA of the CDR3: TGCAGTGCTAGATATGGGACTAGCGGGAAGCAGTTCTTC. It codes for CSARYGTSGKQFF. V usage is TRBV20-1 and J usage is TRBJ2-1; TRBD2 matches 13 bases. J gave up 11 bases and V 2 bases, and 3 bases lay outside the gene matches. This CDR3 has 13 residues. From germline, CDR1 is DFQATT and CDR2 SNEGSKA (reference sequence).

This clonotype showed up just a few times. This chain links TRBV12-5 with TRBJ2-3; 12 bases align to TRBD2. Looked up from germline, CDR1 is LGHNT and CDR2 is FRNRAP. Trimming at V came to 4 bases and at J to 0 bases, leaving 5 bases not matched to a gene. The CDR3 sequence is 17 residues long. The CDR3 protein is CASGSRLAGASTDTQYF. Here the CDR3 DNA reads TGTGCTAGTGGTTCCCGACTAGCGGGGGCTAGCACAGATACGCAGTATTTT.

The chain recombines TRBV6-1 with TRBJ2-1; D may match TRBD1 or TRBD2 (7 bases each). The CDR3 contains 15 residues. V was pared by 8 bases and J by 0 bases, with 14 bases between. Germline CDR1 is MNHNS and CDR2 is SASEGT. CDR3 nucleotide sequence: TGTGCCAGCCACAGGGGCGGGAGCTCCTACAATGAGCAGTTCTTC. Its protein product is CASHRGGSSYNEQFF.

In this sample, this clonotype turned up a few times. The chain uses TRBV3-1 and TRBJ1-1; D gene unclear. Germline V gives CDR1 LGHDT, CDR2 YNNKEL (reference sequence). Between the trimmed V and J ends, which lost 0 bases and 11 bases, there was a span of 16 bases. The CDR3 totals 14 residues. The CDR3 nucleotides are TGTGCCAGCAGCCAAGATCAAGGGAGACCGTGGGCTTTCTTT. Its translation is CASSQDQGRPWAFF.

This clonotype was seen a few times. The chain couples TRBV4-3 to TRBJ2-1, with 9 bases aligning to TRBD2. Germline lookup yields CDR1 LGHNA and CDR2 YSLEER. With V trimmed by 0 bases and J by 8 bases, 8 bases remained unmatched. The CDR3 runs 16 residues. The DNA for the CDR3 is TGCGCCAGCAGCCAAGATAAGCCTAGCGGGGATTATGAGCAGTTCTTC. Translating gives CASSQDKPSGDYEQFF.

The V gene is TRBV6-6, the J gene TRBJ1-2, with a weak D call TRBD1 (6 bases). This CDR3 spans 12 amino acids. Germline-derived CDR1 and CDR2 are MNHNY and SVGAGI (reference sequence). V was pared by 6 bases and J by 9 bases, with 14 bases between. The CDR3 region is CASSPGQRRYTF. DNA for the CDR3: TGTGCCAGCAGCCCCGGACAGAGGCGCTACACCTTC.